These 14 T cell receptor beta chains were all obtained from the same sample, sequenced in a study of identical twins. TCRdb itself ran the 5' RACE reads through MiXCR, one entry per CDR3 protein. The repertoire includes over 600,000 distinct CDR3 sequences, around 20% of them detected once, and about 4.3% sits in the top ten. Separately, the same data were catalogued under a study of T cells expressing NK-cell markers.

Sequences were obtained from PBMCs. Receptors originate from a woman in her late teens or twenties in good health.

At least ten counts were recorded for this clonotype. This chain links TRBV20-1 with TRBJ1-4; perhaps TRBD1 as D (5 bases). The CDR3 has 13 amino acids. From germline, CDR1 is DFQATT and CDR2 SNEGSKA (reference sequence). The V and J ends lost 3 bases and 4 bases respectively, with 9 bases between them. CDR3 region: CSASGTVNEKLFF. The CDR3 DNA reads TGCAGTGCTAGTGGGACGGTTAATGAAAAACTGTTTTTT.

This chain joins TRBV12-3 or TRBV12-4 and TRBJ1-1; the D is unclear. The CDR3 contains 16 residues. Trimming removed 3 bases at V and 4 bases at J, with 18 bases between. The CDR3 reads CASSFGPGSKATEAFF. As DNA, the CDR3 is TGTGCCAGCAGTTTCGGTCCGGGGAGTAAAGCCACTGAAGCTTTCTTT.

This clonotype was recorded a few times. The chain is built from TRBV5-5 and TRBJ2-2; 7 nucleotides align to TRBD1. V gave up 5 bases and J gave up 4 bases; unmatched junction bases: 5. The germline V gene encodes CDR1 SGHKS and CDR2 YYEKEE (reference sequence). The CDR3 extends over 14 amino acids. DNA for the CDR3: TGTGCCAGCAGTTGGGACAGTGCCACCGGGGAGCTGTTTTTT. This codes for CASSWDSATGELFF. Full variable domain (missing parts from reference TRBV5-5 and TRBJ2-2): DAGVTQSPTHLIKTRGQQVTLRCSPISGHKSVSWYQQVLGQGPQFIFQYYEKEERGRGNFPDRFSARQFPNYSSELNVNALLLGDSALYLCASSWDSATGELFFGEGSRLTVL.

This clonotype was observed a few times. The gene calls are TRBV12-3 or TRBV12-4 and TRBJ1-2; 8 nucleotides align to TRBD1. The J segment lost 7 bases and the V segment lost 4 bases, leaving 8 bases of the junction unmatched. This CDR3 is 14 amino acids long. This chain's CDR3 is CASSYTGQGIGYTF. The CDR3 bases are TGTGCCAGCAGTTATACCGGACAGGGAATTGGCTACACCTTC.

This clonotype was recorded a few times. This rearrangement joins TRBV4-3 to TRBJ2-1; D not resolved. Per the germline V gene, CDR1 is LGHNA and CDR2 is YSLEER. This CDR3 has 14 amino acids. V shed 1 base and J shed 6 bases, with 10 bases lying between them. The CDR3 protein is CASSQVWASNEQFF. Here the CDR3 DNA reads TGCGCCAGCAGCCAAGTATGGGCCAGCAATGAGCAGTTCTTC.

This rearrangement joins TRBV24-1 to TRBJ2-3; D not resolved. Trimming took 1 base from V and 4 from J, leaving 2 bases between them. Per germline, CDR1 KGHDR and CDR2 SFDVKD. The length of the CDR3 is 12 residues. DNA for the CDR3: TGTGCCACCAGTGATTTCCCAGATACGCAGTATTTT. It codes for CATSDFPDTQYF.

This clonotype was counted between two and nine times. This chain joins TRBV28 and TRBJ1-5; D may be TRBD1 (6 bases). The length of the CDR3 is 13 residues. V lost 5 bases to trimming and J lost 5 bases, with 10 bases between them. The germline gives CDR1 MDHEN, CDR2 SYDVKM. CDR3 nucleotide sequence: TGTGCCAGCAGTCAGGGGCCCCATCAGCCCCAGCATTTT. This sequence encodes CASSQGPHQPQHF.

This clonotype has ten or more counts. V usage is TRBV10-3 and J usage is TRBJ1-5; D gene uncertain. Germline-derived CDR1 and CDR2 are ENHRY and SYGVKD. V lost 4 bases and J lost 7, with 14 bases in between. The CDR3 runs to 14 residues. For the CDR3, the DNA is TGTGCCATCAGTGTCTCCACCCAGGACCAGCCCCAGCATTTT. Protein: CAISVSTQDQPQHF.

The sample holds a few counts of this clonotype. The V gene is TRBV5-5, the J gene TRBJ2-7; D perhaps matches TRBD1 (5 bases). The CDR3 covers 11 residues. The V gene's germline CDR1 is SGHKS and CDR2 YYEKEE (reference sequence). The CDR3 DNA reads TGTGCAACAGGAGCAAGCTACGAGCAGTACTTC. Translating it yields CATGASYEQYF.

V and J are TRBV3-1 and TRBJ1-6; no definite D call. Deletions cut 4 bases from V and 5 bases from J, with 9 bases between. CDR3 length: 14 amino acids. Germline lookup yields CDR1 LGHDT and CDR2 YNNKEL (reference sequence). CDR3 in DNA: TGTGCCAGCAGCCCTGGACGGAATAATTCACCCCTCCACTTT. It encodes CASSPGRNNSPLHF.

V is TRBV20-1 and J is TRBJ1-5, with D maybe TRBD1 (5 bases). V was pared by 0 bases and J by 6 bases, with 12 bases between. The CDR3 runs to 14 residues. The germline V gene encodes CDR1 DFQATT and CDR2 SNEGSKA (reference sequence). CDR3 sequence reads: CSARDSGTGQPQHF. The DNA for the CDR3 is TGCAGTGCTAGAGATTCCGGGACGGGTCAGCCCCAGCATTTT.

This clonotype was observed a handful of times. The rearrangement links TRBV27 to TRBJ2-7, with 9 nucleotides matching TRBD1. The CDR3 contains 16 residues. Germline lookup yields CDR1 MNHEY and CDR2 SMNVEV (reference sequence). V gave up 3 bases and J gave up 5 bases; unmatched junction bases: 11. The CDR3 coding sequence is TGTGCCAGCAGTTTGAATTATCCGGACAGGGGAAACGAGCAGTACTTC. Encoded protein: CASSLNYPDRGNEQYF.

Many counts were recorded for this clonotype. This chain uses TRBV5-1 with TRBJ2-6, with TRBD1 as a possible D gene (6 bases). The CDR3 has 17 amino acids. Germline V gene data show CDR1 as SGHRS and CDR2 as YFSETQ. V was clipped by 7 bases and J by 2 bases, with 19 bases between them. CDR3 sequence (DNA): TGCGCCAGCCAACCAGCGTTACAGGGTCCTGGGGCCAACGTCCTGACTTTC. Protein product: CASQPALQGPGANVLTF. The variable domain in full, with the rest retrieved from reference TRBV5-1 and TRBJ2-6, is KAGVTQTPRYLIKTRGQQVTLSCSPISGHRSVSWYQQTPGQGLQFLFEYFSETQRNKGNFPGRFSGRQFSNSRSEMNVSTLELGDSALYLCASQPALQGPGANVLTFGAGSRLTVL.

J is TRBJ2-5 and V is TRBV5-1, with 7 bases fitting TRBD2. The germline V gene has CDR1 SGHRS and CDR2 YFSETQ. The CDR3 totals 15 residues. Losses at the gene ends were 0 bases for V and 3 bases for J; bases not matched to a gene: 5. The CDR3 spells CASSLAPGREETQYF. The CDR3 DNA is TGCGCCAGCAGCTTGGCGCCAGGGAGGGAAGAGACCCAGTACTTC.